What follows are 10 T cell receptor beta chains derived from one specimen sequenced in a study of T cell changes during pregnancy in multiple sclerosis. Data came from immunoSEQ multiplex PCR; TCRdb stores just in-frame clones and leaves some out. Altogether 35,000 to 45,000 clones are present, 91% being singletons, with the ten largest covering roughly 2%. The sample consisted of CD4+ T cells from peripheral blood mononuclear cells, taken after pregnancy. All receptors come from a female donor in good health, enrolled as a control in a pregnancy study.

The V call is TRBV4-1, the J call TRBJ1-4; perhaps TRBD1 as D (5 bases). Trimming cost V 4 bases and J 5 bases, with 11 bases left between them. Germline values: CDR1 MGHRA, CDR2 YSYEKL. The CDR3 runs to 14 residues. CDR3 in DNA: TGCGCCAGCAGCCGAGGGACTTTCAATGAAAAACTGTTTTTT. Protein sequence: CASSRGTFNEKLFF.

This clone was counted once. The J gene is TRBJ2-1, the V gene TRBV18; 13 nucleotides agree with TRBD2. This CDR3 has 17 residues. V dropped 1 base and J dropped 8; count of bases not matched to a gene: 8. In germline, CDR1 is KGHSH, CDR2 LQKENI. This CDR3 is CASSPRLAGGPPHEQFF. The CDR3 nucleotides are TGTGCCAGCTCACCACGACTAGCGGGGGGACCTCCTCATGAGCAGTTCTTC.

The rearrangement joins TRBV6-5 to TRBJ2-2; D possibly corresponds to TRBD1 (6 bases). Per germline, CDR1 MNHEY and CDR2 SVGAGI. This CDR3 has 15 amino acids. Trimming took off 1 base at V and 1 base at J, with 7 bases between the two ends. The CDR3 DNA sequence: TGTGCCAGCAGTTACTTAGGGGGGAACACCGGGGAGCTGTTTTTT. Its translation: CASSYLGGNTGELFF.

This chain uses TRBV6-5 with TRBJ2-1; D is unclear. Germline CDR1 reads MNHEY; CDR2 reads SVGAGI. V lost 4 bases to trimming and J lost 9 bases, with 7 bases between them. The CDR3 consists of 11 residues. CDR3 sequence reads: CASSSGGEQFF. DNA of the CDR3: TGTGCCAGCAGTTCCGGTGGTGAGCAGTTCTTC.

The chain combines TRBV11-2 with TRBJ2-5; TRBD2 agrees at 7 bases. The CDR3 is 18 amino acids. V lost 1 base and J lost 7; bases outside the gene matches: 18. The germline CDR1 and CDR2 sequences are SGHAT and FQNNGV. CDR3: CASSLGYLASGGEGTQYF. As DNA, the CDR3 is TGTGCCAGCAGCTTAGGGTATTTGGCTAGCGGAGGGGAGGGGACCCAGTACTTC. The variable domain in full, with the rest retrieved from reference TRBV11-2 and TRBJ2-5, is EAGVAQSPRYKIIEKRQSVAFWCNPISGHATLYWYQQILGQGPKLLIQFQNNGVVDDSQLPKDRFSAERLKGVDSTLKIQPAKLEDSAVYLCASSLGYLASGGEGTQYFGPGTRLLVL.

This chain connects TRBV9 to TRBJ2-2, with 8 bases aligning to TRBD2. This CDR3 is 17 amino acids long. Trimming cost V 0 bases and J 3 bases; bases outside gene matches: 7. Germline loops: CDR1 SGDLS, CDR2 YYNGEE. In DNA, the CDR3 is TGTGCCAGCAGCGTAGTCAGAAGCGGGAGATACACCGGGGAGCTGTTTTTT. As protein: CASSVVRSGRYTGELFF. Complete variable domain (other parts from reference TRBV9 and TRBJ2-2): DSGVTQTPKHLITATGQRVTLRCSPRSGDLSVYWYQQSLDQGLQFLIQYYNGEERAKGNILERFSAQQFPDLHSELNLSSLELGDSALYFCASSVVRSGRYTGELFFGEGSRLTVL.

V usage is TRBV5-1 and J usage is TRBJ2-1, with 12 nucleotides matching TRBD2. J was trimmed by 0 bases and V by 4 bases; bases with no gene match: 8. Germline V CDR1 and CDR2: SGHRS, YFSETQ. CDR3 size: 18 residues. The CDR3 DNA reads TGCGCCAGCAGCCGCACTAGCGGGGGGCCTAGCTCCTACAATGAGCAGTTCTTC. Amino acid sequence: CASSRTSGGPSSYNEQFF. Supplemented by reference TRBV5-1 and TRBJ2-1, the full variable domain reads KAGVTQTPRYLIKTRGQQVTLSCSPISGHRSVSWYQQTPGQGLQFLFEYFSETQRNKGNFPGRFSGRQFSNSRSEMNVSTLELGDSALYLCASSRTSGGPSSYNEQFFGPGTRLTVL.

The chain has TRBV11-2 and TRBJ1-2, with D perhaps matching TRBD1 (5 bases). The germline V and J ends were trimmed by 0 bases and 5 bases, with 16 bases remaining between them. Germline V lookup: CDR1 SGHAT, CDR2 FQNNGV. The CDR3 covers 16 residues. CDR3 sequence reads: CASSLDRRGGIYGYTF. The CDR3 region has the DNA TGTGCCAGCAGCTTAGATCGGCGGGGGGGGATTTATGGCTACACCTTC. Full variable domain (missing parts from reference TRBV11-2 and TRBJ1-2): EAGVAQSPRYKIIEKRQSVAFWCNPISGHATLYWYQQILGQGPKLLIQFQNNGVVDDSQLPKDRFSAERLKGVDSTLKIQPAKLEDSAVYLCASSLDRRGGIYGYTFGSGTRLTVV.

J is TRBJ2-3 and V is TRBV28; 12 bases line up with TRBD2. Per the germline V gene, CDR1 is MDHEN and CDR2 is SYDVKM. Unmatched junction bases numbered 2, after V lost 8 bases and J lost 2 bases. The length of the CDR3 is 14 residues. In nucleotides, the CDR3 is TGTGCCAGCGGACTAGCGGGGCCCACAGATACGCAGTATTTT. Translation gives CASGLAGPTDTQYF.

This sequence joins TRBV28 and TRBJ1-4; TRBD1 matches 7 bases. This CDR3 contains 14 residues. V lost 3 bases, J lost 7 bases, and 5 bases stayed unmatched. Germline V gives CDR1 MDHEN, CDR2 SYDVKM. The CDR3 DNA reads as TGTGCCAGCAGTTTTGGAGGGGGCGGTGAAAAACTGTTTTTT. Translation: CASSFGGGGEKLFF.